A selection of T cell receptor beta chains follows, all from one sample in a study of PD-1 blockade in classical Hodgkin lymphoma. Data came from immunoSEQ multiplex PCR; TCRdb stores just in-frame clones and leaves some out. The sample consists of 45,000 to 50,000 clones, over 70% of them appearing once. The input for sequencing was peripheral blood mononuclear cells (PBMCs), taken before the second cycle of nivolumab. The source is a human donor with classical Hodgkin lymphoma. Both conserved end residues are part of each CDR3. The D gene is left open where the match is weak. Some rows have no size entry. The others give once, few or many, or a class for an expanded clone.

V gene: TRBV6-6; J gene: TRBJ2-1; D gene: NA; clone size: NA; CDR3 DNA: TGTGCCAGCCGCGGACAGTTCAATGAGCAGTTCTTC; CDR3 protein: CASRGQFNEQFF
V gene: TRBV7-9; J gene: TRBJ2-1; D gene: NA; clone size: many; CDR3 DNA: TGTGCCAGCAGCTTAGAGGGTAGCGATGAGCAGTTCTTC; CDR3 protein: CASSLEGSDEQFF
V gene: TRBV19; J gene: TRBJ1-3; D gene: NA; clone size: few; CDR3 DNA: TGTGCCAGCCGGCTTTCTGGAAACACCATATATTTT; CDR3 protein: CASRLSGNTIYF
V gene: TRBV4-3; J gene: TRBJ2-7; D gene: NA; clone size: few; CDR3 DNA: TGCGCCAGCAGCCAGAGGGACGGCGACGGAGAGCAGTACTTC; CDR3 protein: CASSQRDGDGEQYF
V gene: TRBV6-5; J gene: TRBJ1-1; D gene: NA; clone size: NA; CDR3 DNA: TGTGCCAGCAGTTACTCCGCTCGACTGGGGGCTGAAGCTTTCTTT; CDR3 protein: CASSYSARLGAEAFF
V gene: TRBV2; J gene: TRBJ2-5; D gene: TRBD2; clone size: NA; CDR3 DNA: TGTGCCAGCGCGGGGACTAGCTCCCCCGAGACCCAGTACTTC; CDR3 protein: CASAGTSSPETQYF
V gene: TRBV5-1; J gene: TRBJ2-3; D gene: NA; clone size: NA; CDR3 DNA: TGCGCCAGCAGCTTGTTACAGCTCACAGATACGCAGTATTTT; CDR3 protein: CASSLLQLTDTQYF
V gene: TRBV5-6; J gene: TRBJ2-3; D gene: NA; clone size: few; CDR3 DNA: TGTGCCAGCAGCGGGGGACTGCGAACAGATACGCAGTATTTT; CDR3 protein: CASSGGLRTDTQYF
V gene: TRBV5-1; J gene: TRBJ2-1; D gene: TRBD2; clone size: once; CDR3 DNA: TGCGCCAGCAGCTTCGATCGGGGGGGCCCAAATGAGCAGTTCTTC; CDR3 protein: CASSFDRGGPNEQFF
V gene: TRBV27; J gene: TRBJ1-1; D gene: NA; clone size: NA; CDR3 DNA: TGTGCCAGCAGTTACCACAAGGGAGGGAACACTGAAGCTTTCTTT; CDR3 protein: CASSYHKGGNTEAFF
V gene: TRBV25-1; J gene: TRBJ1-2; D gene: NA; clone size: NA; CDR3 DNA: TGTGCCAGCAGTGGAAAGGGCCTTAGCTATGGCTACACCTTC; CDR3 protein: CASSGKGLSYGYTF
V gene: TRBV27; J gene: TRBJ1-4; D gene: NA; clone size: NA; CDR3 DNA: TGTGCCAGCACCTCGAGCATCCCGAGGGGAAAACTGTTTTTT; CDR3 protein: CASTSSIPRGKLFF
V gene: TRBV5-5; J gene: TRBJ1-1; D gene: NA; clone size: NA; CDR3 DNA: TGTGCCAGCAGCACACGGAGACTAGCCACTGAAGCTTTCTTT; CDR3 protein: CASSTRRLATEAFF
V gene: TRBV7-2; J gene: TRBJ1-4; D gene: NA; clone size: NA; CDR3 DNA: TGTGCCAGCAGTACGGGGCCCAATGAAAAACTGTTTTTT; CDR3 protein: CASSTGPNEKLFF
V gene: TRBV19; J gene: TRBJ2-7; D gene: NA; clone size: NA; CDR3 DNA: TGTGCCAGTAGTACCCACGGCGGGGTATCTTACGAGCAGTACTTC; CDR3 protein: CASSTHGGVSYEQYF
V gene: TRBV7-3; J gene: TRBJ1-2; D gene: TRBD1; clone size: NA; CDR3 DNA: TGTGCCAGCAGCCGAACAGGGGGCGAAAACTATGGCTACACCTTC; CDR3 protein: CASSRTGGENYGYTF